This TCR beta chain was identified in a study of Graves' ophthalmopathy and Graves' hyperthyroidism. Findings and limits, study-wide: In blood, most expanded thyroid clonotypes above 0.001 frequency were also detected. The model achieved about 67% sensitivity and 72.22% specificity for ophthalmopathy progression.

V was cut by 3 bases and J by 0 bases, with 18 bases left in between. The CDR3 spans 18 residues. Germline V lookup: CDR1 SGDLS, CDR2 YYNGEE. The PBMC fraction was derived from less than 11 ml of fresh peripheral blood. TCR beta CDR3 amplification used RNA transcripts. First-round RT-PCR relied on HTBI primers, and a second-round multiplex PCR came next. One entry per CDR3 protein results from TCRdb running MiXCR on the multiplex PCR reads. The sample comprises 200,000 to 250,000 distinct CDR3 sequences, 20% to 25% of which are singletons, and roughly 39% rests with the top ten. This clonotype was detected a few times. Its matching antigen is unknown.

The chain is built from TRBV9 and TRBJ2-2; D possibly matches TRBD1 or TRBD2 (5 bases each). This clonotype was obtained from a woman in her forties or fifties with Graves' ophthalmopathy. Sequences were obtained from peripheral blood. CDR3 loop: CASSAPIGASPNTGELFF. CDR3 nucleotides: TGTGCCAGCAGCGCCCCGATTGGGGCTAGCCCGAACACCGGGGAGCTGTTTTTT.